The clone carrying this T cell receptor beta chain was observed a few times. Its antigen is unknown. Germline values: CDR1 LNHDA, CDR2 SQIVND (reference sequence). V dropped 3 bases and J dropped 7 bases, with 22 bases sitting between them. The CDR3 covers 17 residues. DNA was extracted from unsorted cell suspensions stored frozen. The data are from a study of immune cell composition in non-small cell lung cancer. Study-level information: Lung adenocarcinoma or squamous carcinoma made up most tumours.

TCRdb's copy holds only in-frame clones and misses some; the assay was immunoSEQ multiplex PCR. The profile covers thousands of clones, with just under 80% appearing a single time and under 15% taken by the ten largest. Overall study results and limits: Overall clonality, unlike maximal tumour-associated clone frequency, did not predict TIL reactivity.

The chain uses TRBV19 and TRBJ1-5; D is unclear. Sequenced material: lung tumor tissue. This receptor was obtained from a human donor with non-small cell lung cancer. CDR3 residues: CASSIQLIPVALQPQHF. As DNA, the CDR3 is TGTGCCAGTAGTATCCAGTTAATCCCTGTGGCCCTCCAGCCCCAGCATTTT. The whole variable domain, filled in from reference TRBV19 and TRBJ1-5, reads DGGITQSPKYLFRKEGQNVTLSCEQNLNHDAMYWYRQDPGQGLRLIYYSQIVNDFQKGDIAEGYSVSREKKESFPLTVTSAQKNPTAFYLCASSIQLIPVALQPQHFGDGTRLSIL.